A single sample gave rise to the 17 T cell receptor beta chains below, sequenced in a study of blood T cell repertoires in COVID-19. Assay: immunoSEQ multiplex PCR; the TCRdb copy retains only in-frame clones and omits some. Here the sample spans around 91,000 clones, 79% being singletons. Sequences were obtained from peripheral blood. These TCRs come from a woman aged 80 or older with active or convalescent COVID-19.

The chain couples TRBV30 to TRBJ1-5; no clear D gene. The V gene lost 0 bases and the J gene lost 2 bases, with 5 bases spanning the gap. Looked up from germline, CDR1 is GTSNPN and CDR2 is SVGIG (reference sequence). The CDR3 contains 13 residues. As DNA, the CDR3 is TGTGCCTGGAGTGTGTTAGGCAATCAGCCCCAGCATTTT. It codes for CAWSVLGNQPQHF.

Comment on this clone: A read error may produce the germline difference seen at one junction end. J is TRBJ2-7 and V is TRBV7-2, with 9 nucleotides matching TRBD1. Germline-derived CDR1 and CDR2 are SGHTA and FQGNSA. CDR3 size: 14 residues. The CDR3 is CASSLGQGTYEQYF. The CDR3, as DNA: TGTGCCAGCAGTTTAGGACAGGGGACCTACGAGCAGTACTTC.

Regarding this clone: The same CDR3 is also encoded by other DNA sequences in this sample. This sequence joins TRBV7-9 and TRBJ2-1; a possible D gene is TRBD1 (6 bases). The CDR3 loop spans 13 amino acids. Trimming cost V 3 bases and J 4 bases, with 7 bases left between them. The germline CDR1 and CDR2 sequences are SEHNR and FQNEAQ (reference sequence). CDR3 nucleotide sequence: TGTGCCAGCAGCTTGACAGGATACAATGAGCAGTTCTTC. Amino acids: CASSLTGYNEQFF.

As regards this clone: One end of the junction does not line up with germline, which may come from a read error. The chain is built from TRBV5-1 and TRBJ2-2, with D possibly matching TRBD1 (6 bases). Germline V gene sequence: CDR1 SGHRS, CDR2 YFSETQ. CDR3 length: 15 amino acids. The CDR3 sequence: CASSLDPTGTGELFF. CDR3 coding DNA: TGTGCCAGCAGCTTGGACCCAACAGGGACCGGGGAGCTGTTTTTT. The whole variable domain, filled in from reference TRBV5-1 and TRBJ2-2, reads KAGVTQTPRYLIKTRGQQVTLSCSPISGHRSVSWYQQTPGQGLQFLFEYFSETQRNKGNFPGRFSGRQFSNSRSEMNVSTLELGDSALYLCASSLDPTGTGELFFGEGSRLTVL.

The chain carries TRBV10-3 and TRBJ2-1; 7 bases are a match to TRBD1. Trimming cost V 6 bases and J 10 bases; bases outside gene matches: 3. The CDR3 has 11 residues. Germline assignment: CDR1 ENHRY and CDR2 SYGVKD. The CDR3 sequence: CAISADREQFF. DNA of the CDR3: TGTGCCATCAGCGCGGACAGGGAGCAGTTCTTC.

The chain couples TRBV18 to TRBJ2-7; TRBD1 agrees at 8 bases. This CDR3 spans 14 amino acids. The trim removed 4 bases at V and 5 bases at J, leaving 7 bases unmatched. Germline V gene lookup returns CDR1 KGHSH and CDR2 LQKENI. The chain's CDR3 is CASSRQTGGNEQYF. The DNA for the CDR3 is TGTGCCAGCTCACGGCAAACAGGGGGTAACGAGCAGTACTTC.

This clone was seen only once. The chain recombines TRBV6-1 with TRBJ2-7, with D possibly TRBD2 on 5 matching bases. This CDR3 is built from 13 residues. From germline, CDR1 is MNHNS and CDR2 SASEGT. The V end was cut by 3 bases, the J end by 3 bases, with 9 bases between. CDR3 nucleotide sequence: TGTGCCAGCAGTGAGCAGGCGGGCTACGAGCAGTACTTC. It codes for CASSEQAGYEQYF.

CDR3: CASSELAGEGETQYF. DNA of the CDR3: TGCGCCAGCAGCGAACTAGCGGGTGAGGGGGAGACCCAGTACTTC. The V call is TRBV5-1, the J call TRBJ2-5, with 9 bases lining up with TRBD2. Germline V gene sequence: CDR1 SGHRS, CDR2 YFSETQ. V was clipped by 4 bases and J by 5 bases; unmatched bases: 9. The CDR3 spans 15 residues.

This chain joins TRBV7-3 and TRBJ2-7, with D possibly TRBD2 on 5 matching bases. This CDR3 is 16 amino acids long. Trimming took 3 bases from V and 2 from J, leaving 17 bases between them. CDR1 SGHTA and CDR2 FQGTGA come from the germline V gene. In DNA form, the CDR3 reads TGTGCCAGCAGCTTGGGCTCCGGGAAAACTCCCTACGAGCAGTACTTC. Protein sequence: CASSLGSGKTPYEQYF.

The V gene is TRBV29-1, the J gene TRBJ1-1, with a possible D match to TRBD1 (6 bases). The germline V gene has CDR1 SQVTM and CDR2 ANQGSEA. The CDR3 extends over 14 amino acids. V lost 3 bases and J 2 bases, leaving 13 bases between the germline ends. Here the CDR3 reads CSVDDQGLNTEAFF. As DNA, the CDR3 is TGCAGCGTTGACGACCAGGGGCTTAACACTGAAGCTTTCTTT. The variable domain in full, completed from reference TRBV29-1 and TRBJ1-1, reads SAVISQKPSRDICQRGTSLTIQCQVDSQVTMMFWYRQQPGQSLTLIATANQGSEATYESGFVIDKFPISRPNLTFSTLTVSNMSPEDSSIYLCSVDDQGLNTEAFFGQGTRLTVV.

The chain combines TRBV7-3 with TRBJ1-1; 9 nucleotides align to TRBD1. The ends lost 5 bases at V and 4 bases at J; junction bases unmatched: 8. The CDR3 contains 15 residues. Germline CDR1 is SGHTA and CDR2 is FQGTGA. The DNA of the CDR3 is TGTGCCAGCAGCCCACAGGGGGCGAGTGTCACTGAAGCTTTCTTT. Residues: CASSPQGASVTEAFF. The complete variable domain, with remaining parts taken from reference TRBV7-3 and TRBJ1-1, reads GAGVSQTPSNKVTEKGKYVELRCDPISGHTALYWYRQSLGQGPEFLIYFQGTGAADDSGLPNDRFFAVRPEGSVSTLKIQRTERGDSAVYLCASSPQGASVTEAFFGQGTRLTVV.

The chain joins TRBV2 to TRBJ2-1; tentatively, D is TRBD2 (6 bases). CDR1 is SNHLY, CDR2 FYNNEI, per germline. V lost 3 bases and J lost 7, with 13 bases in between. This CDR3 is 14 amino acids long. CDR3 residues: CASSDDGSRNEQFF. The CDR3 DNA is TGTGCCAGCAGTGATGACGGGAGTAGGAATGAGCAGTTCTTC.

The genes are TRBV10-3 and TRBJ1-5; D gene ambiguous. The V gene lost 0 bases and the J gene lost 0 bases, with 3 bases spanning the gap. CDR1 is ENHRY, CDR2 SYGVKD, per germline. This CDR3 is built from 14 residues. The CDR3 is CAISESSSNQPQHF. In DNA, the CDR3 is TGTGCCATCAGTGAGTCCAGTAGCAATCAGCCCCAGCATTTT.

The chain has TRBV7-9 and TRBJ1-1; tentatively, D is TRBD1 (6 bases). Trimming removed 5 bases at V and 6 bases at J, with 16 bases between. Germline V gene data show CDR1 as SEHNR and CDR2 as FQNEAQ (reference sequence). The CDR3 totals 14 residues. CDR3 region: CASSAAGGTAEAFF. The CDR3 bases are TGTGCCAGCAGCGCAGCGGGGGGCACGGCTGAAGCTTTCTTT.

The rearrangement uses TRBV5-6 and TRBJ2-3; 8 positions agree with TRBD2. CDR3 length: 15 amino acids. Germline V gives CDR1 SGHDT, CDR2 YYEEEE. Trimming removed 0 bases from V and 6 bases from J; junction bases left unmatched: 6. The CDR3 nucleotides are TGTGCCAGCAGCTTGGCCTTGAGCGGGAGTGATACGCAGTATTTT. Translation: CASSLALSGSDTQYF.

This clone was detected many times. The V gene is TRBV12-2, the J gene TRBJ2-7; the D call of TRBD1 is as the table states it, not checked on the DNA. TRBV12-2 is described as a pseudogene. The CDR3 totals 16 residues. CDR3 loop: CASRLAGARGRQEQYF. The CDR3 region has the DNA TGTGCAAGTCGCTTAGCCGGGGCCAGGGGGCGTCAAGAGCAGTACTTC.

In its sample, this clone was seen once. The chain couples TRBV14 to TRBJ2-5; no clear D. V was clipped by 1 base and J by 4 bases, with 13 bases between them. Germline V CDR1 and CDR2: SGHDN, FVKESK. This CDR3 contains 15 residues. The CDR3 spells CASSQGGQHRETQYF. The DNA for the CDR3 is TGTGCCAGCAGCCAAGGAGGCCAACACCGAGAGACCCAGTACTTC.